This T cell receptor beta chain was sequenced in a study of vaccination and CD4 T cells after COVID-19. Study summary: The study enrolled six male and four female convalescents, two of whom were Hispanic. Cultures that served as controls received a CEFX pool, an HIV-1 Nef pool, or no peptide. Between diagnosis and the drawing of post-COVID samples lay a median roughly 94 days (range 35 to 161).

This clonotype appeared a few times. The antigen is undetermined. Sequencing of the DNA from cultured CD4+ T cells was carried out with the Oncomine TCR Beta short-read assay. TCRdb analysed the PCR reads with MiXCR anew, one entry per CDR3 protein. The sample yields roughly 5,400 distinct CDR3 sequences, around three fifths seen once. The CDR3 extends over 14 amino acids. Germline lookup yields CDR1 SGHTA and CDR2 FQGNSA. Trimming cost V 2 bases and J 0 bases, with 7 bases left between them. Specified treatment: approximately 9-day PBMC culture with coronavirus spike peptide pools or control peptides (ViraFEST assay).

V gene TRBV7-2 combines with J gene TRBJ1-1, with D hard to call. This receptor was identified in a human donor who had recovered from COVID-19. Sequencing used CD4+ T cells from blood, cultured in vitro. The CDR3 reads CASSLKGVNTEAFF. The CDR3 DNA sequence: TGTGCCAGCAGCTTAAAGGGAGTGAACACTGAAGCTTTCTTT.